This TCR beta chain was documented in a study of cytomegalovirus exposure and HLA in healthy donors. In the study overall: From HLA-typed donors, an early data release held tens of millions of unique TCRs. Study results and limitations: In a later analysis, several top co-occurrence clusters appeared linked to parvovirus B19, influenza, CMV and Epstein-Barr virus.

PCR primers comprised 60 Vbeta and 13 Jbeta primers. Method: immunoSEQ multiplex PCR; TCRdb's copy keeps in-frame clones and lacks some. The sample has about 160,000 clones, around 80% seen once. Trimming at V came to 5 bases and at J to 0 bases, leaving 4 bases not matched to a gene. CDR1 is MNHEY and CDR2 is SVGAGI in the germline V gene. The CDR3 consists of 15 residues. This clone showed up just a few times. Its antigen is not identified. This clonotype was obtained from a girl between 5 and 17 years old in good health and CMV-seropositive. This chain links TRBV6-5 with TRBJ1-1; TRBD1 agrees at 9 bases. Source material: PBMCs. The chain's CDR3 is CASSRRTGVNTEAFF. CDR3 DNA sequence: TGTGCCAGCAGTCGAAGGACAGGGGTGAACACTGAAGCTTTCTTT.